This TCR beta chain was found in a study of identical twins. General study results and limits: Not following the same donors, the study drew its conclusions from cross-sectional statistical analysis.

The CDR3 sequence is 14 residues long. Germline V gene sequence: CDR1 LGHNA, CDR2 YNFKEQ. The germline V and J ends were trimmed by 0 bases and 4 bases, with 9 bases remaining between them. TCRdb analysed the 5' RACE reads with MiXCR anew, one entry per CDR3 protein. Among some 710,000 distinct CDR3 sequences, 5.5% to 6.5% were seen once, and the ten largest hold 1.5% to 2%. Points on this clonotype: Its antigen is unknown.

The source is a man aged 18 to 30 in good health. The V and J genes are TRBV4-2 and TRBJ2-5, with D perhaps TRBD1 (5 bases). Sample: naive T cells sorted from blood. The CDR3 nucleotides are TGTGCCAGCAGCCAAGATCAGGGTAGAGAGACCCAGTACTTC. This encodes CASSQDQGRETQYF.